This TCR beta chain comes out of a study of prognosis after radiotherapy for stage I lung cancer. Points from the study as a whole: In patients who developed distant metastases, Shannon entropy measured after stereotactic body radiation therapy was lower, and baseline Shannon entropy was not associated with metastases.

About this clonotype: Its matching antigen is unknown.

V was trimmed by 7 bases and J by 0 bases, leaving 7 bases between them. Germline V gene lookup returns CDR1 MNHEY and CDR2 SVGEGT. The CDR3 has 12 residues. Two-round multiplex PCR, the amplification method, yielded TCR beta CDR3 from genomic DNA. TRBV and TRBJ genes each had their own specific primers in first-round PCR. Each CDR3 protein is one row after TCRdb ran MiXCR on the multiplex PCR reads. Of about 23,000 distinct CDR3 sequences detected, approximately 45% appear once; the ten largest clones hold 25% to 35%. Sequenced material: PBMCs, taken before or after stereotactic body radiation therapy (not recorded which). The sequence was obtained from a donor aged 50 or older with non-small cell lung cancer. V and J are TRBV6-2 or TRBV6-3 and TRBJ2-7, with D possibly being TRBD1 (5 bases). The CDR3 spells CASKDNSYEQYF. Here the CDR3 DNA reads TGTGCCAGCAAGGACAACTCCTACGAGCAGTACTTC.